This passage covers 17 T cell receptor beta chains from one sample sequenced in a study of T-cell reconstitution after alpha-beta-depleted transplantation in children. For TCRbeta, the library was prepared with unique molecular identifiers. TCRdb redid the calling of the PCR reads with MiXCR, one entry per CDR3 protein. The table has a few hundred thousand distinct CDR3 sequences, 18% seen once; the top ten hold over 3%. This specimen was PBMCs from the stem cell graft donor, taken from the stem cell graft. These receptors were taken from a human donor who donated a stem cell graft to a child with acute lymphoblastic leukemia.

The chain is built from TRBV4-2 and TRBJ2-1; 10 bases are shared with TRBD2. CDR1 is LGHNA, CDR2 YNFKEQ, per germline. Trimming removed 0 bases from V and 8 bases from J; junction bases left unmatched: 7. The CDR3 contains 16 residues. The CDR3 DNA sequence: TGTGCCAGCAGCCAAGAAGGGACTAGCGCTAGCGATGAGCAGTTCTTC. Its protein is CASSQEGTSASDEQFF.

In this sample, this clonotype turned up a few times. The chain carries TRBV20-1 and TRBJ2-7; a weak D match, TRBD1 (5 bases). This CDR3 has 15 amino acids. Trimming took 0 bases from V and 4 from J, leaving 16 bases between them. The germline gives CDR1 DFQATT, CDR2 SNEGSKA (reference sequence). The CDR3 spells CSARDAARDNYEQYF. The CDR3 bases are TGCAGTGCTAGAGATGCGGCCAGGGATAATTACGAGCAGTACTTC.

The chain couples TRBV20-1 to TRBJ2-1; no firm D call. CDR1 DFQATT and CDR2 SNEGSKA come from the germline V gene (reference sequence). This CDR3 is 12 amino acids long. V was clipped by 3 bases and J by 4 bases, with 7 bases between them. CDR3 loop: CSASTAYNEQFF. Here the CDR3 DNA reads TGCAGTGCTAGTACAGCATACAATGAGCAGTTCTTC.

The rearrangement joins TRBV4-1 to TRBJ2-3; 8 bases agree with TRBD1. Germline values: CDR1 MGHRA, CDR2 YSYEKL. The CDR3 spans 16 residues. The V and J ends lost 6 bases and 1 base, in that order; junction bases with no gene match: 9. In DNA form, the CDR3 reads TGCGCCAGCAGGCAGCCGACAGGGGCCCGCACAGATACGCAGTATTTT. Translation gives CASRQPTGARTDTQYF.

The chain combines TRBV9 with TRBJ2-7; 13 nucleotides match TRBD2. The CDR3 is 14 residues long. Germline V gene data show CDR1 as SGDLS and CDR2 as YYNGEE. After removal of 4 bases from V and 5 bases from J, the junction contained 3 bases not matched to a gene. This CDR3 is CASSHGTSGDEQYF. CDR3 in DNA: TGTGCCAGCAGCCACGGGACTAGCGGGGACGAGCAGTACTTC.

In nucleotides, the CDR3 is TGCGCCAGCACCGGGGGGAGGTTAGATGCCTATGGCTACACCTTC. It specifies CASTGGRLDAYGYTF. This chain joins TRBV4-1 and TRBJ1-2; D perhaps matches TRBD1 (5 bases). The V end lost 7 bases, the J end lost 4 bases, and 19 bases lay between the germline ends. The CDR3 is made up of 15 amino acids. Germline loops: CDR1 MGHRA, CDR2 YSYEKL.

The chain recombines TRBV29-1 with TRBJ2-7, with 8 bases lining up with TRBD2. The J segment lost 2 bases and the V segment lost 4 bases, leaving 10 bases of the junction unmatched. CDR3 length: 15 residues. Germline CDR1 reads SQVTM; CDR2 reads ANQGSEA. CDR3 sequence reads: CSVGGGAGGTYEQYF. The CDR3 DNA follows: TGCAGCGTTGGGGGAGGGGCGGGAGGAACCTACGAGCAGTACTTC.

The chain uses TRBV5-1 and TRBJ2-1, with TRBD2 matching 14 bases. V lost 4 bases, J lost 8 bases, and 11 bases stayed unmatched. Germline V gene sequence: CDR1 SGHRS, CDR2 YFSETQ. This CDR3 region has 17 residues. CDR3 nucleotide sequence: TGCGCCAGCAGCACAGGGACTAGCGGGAGAGCGGGCCATGAGCAGTTCTTC. Protein: CASSTGTSGRAGHEQFF.

This rearrangement joins TRBV5-1 to TRBJ1-1; no reliable D call. CDR1 is SGHRS, CDR2 YFSETQ, per germline. The CDR3 covers 14 residues. V shed 2 bases and J shed 1 base, with 9 bases lying between them. CDR3 sequence reads: CASSFALTNTEAFF. The CDR3 DNA reads TGCGCCAGCAGCTTTGCTTTGACGAACACTGAAGCTTTCTTT.

In its sample, this clonotype was seen a few times. The chain links TRBV20-1 to TRBJ1-2; D remains ambiguous. Germline loops: CDR1 DFQATT, CDR2 SNEGSKA (reference sequence). The V end lost 0 bases, the J end lost 4 bases, and 12 bases lay between the germline ends. This CDR3 has 14 amino acids. CDR3 DNA: TGCAGTGCTAGAGATAACCCGGGTAGCTATGGCTACACCTTC. Translating gives CSARDNPGSYGYTF.

This rearrangement joins TRBV6-2 or TRBV6-3 to TRBJ2-7, with a possible D match to TRBD2 (5 bases). Germline lookup yields CDR1 MNHEY and CDR2 SVGEGT. The germline V and J ends were trimmed by 3 bases and 0 bases, with 12 bases remaining between them. The CDR3 has 15 amino acids. The CDR3 nucleotides are TGTGCCAGCAGTTATTCCGGCGGGTTCTCCTACGAGCAGTACTTC. Residues: CASSYSGGFSYEQYF.

This clonotype was picked up a small number of times. As DNA, the CDR3 is TGTGCCAGTAGTAAGGACTATTCCTTAGCGACAGATACGCAGTATTTT. Protein sequence: CASSKDYSLATDTQYF. J is TRBJ2-3 and V is TRBV19, with a tentative D call TRBD2 (6 bases). The V end was cut by 4 bases, the J end by 3 bases, with 17 bases between. From germline, CDR1 is LNHDA and CDR2 SQIVND (reference sequence). This CDR3 is built from 16 residues.

The chain employs TRBV12-3 or TRBV12-4 and TRBJ2-7; the D is unclear. The ends were cut back, 4 bases at V and 3 bases at J, with 10 bases in the middle. The CDR3 is 13 residues long. DNA of the CDR3: TGTGCCAGCAGTTCCCAGGAGATCTACGAGCAGTACTTC. It yields the protein CASSSQEIYEQYF.

The rearrangement uses TRBV4-1 and TRBJ1-6, with a weak D call TRBD1 (5 bases). V gave up 4 bases and J gave up 6 bases, with 16 bases separating them. Germline assignment: CDR1 MGHRA and CDR2 YSYEKL. The CDR3 has 16 residues. CDR3 DNA: TGCGCCAGCAGCCTCCTGCCCGGGACCGGTAATTCACCCCTCCACTTT. Translating it yields CASSLLPGTGNSPLHF.

V usage is TRBV27 and J usage is TRBJ2-3; possibly TRBD2 for D (5 bases). CDR3 size: 21 residues. V was shortened by 0 bases and J by 1 base, with 26 bases between the two germline ends. The germline V gene encodes CDR1 MNHEY and CDR2 SMNVEV (reference sequence). The CDR3 sequence is CASSLSYGWGVGRFGTDTQYF. CDR3 in DNA: TGTGCCAGCAGTTTATCATACGGATGGGGAGTTGGGCGTTTCGGCACAGATACGCAGTATTTT.

The table lists this clonotype with a few counts. The chain recombines TRBV4-2 with TRBJ1-1, with D unresolved. Germline V gene data show CDR1 as LGHNA and CDR2 as YNFKEQ. Trimming took 4 bases from V and 0 from J, leaving 9 bases between them. The CDR3 totals 14 residues. The chain's CDR3 is CASSPETLNTEAFF. CDR3 DNA: TGTGCCAGCAGCCCTGAGACGTTGAACACTGAAGCTTTCTTT.

The table lists this clonotype with a few counts. The V call is TRBV24-1, the J call TRBJ2-7, with TRBD2 matching 14 bases. Germline V gene sequence: CDR1 KGHDR, CDR2 SFDVKD. CDR3 length: 16 residues. V was pared by 4 bases and J by 4 bases, with 5 bases of the junction left unmatched. The DNA of the CDR3 is TGTGCCACCAGTGACCTGGGGACTAGCGGGAGATACGAGCAGTACTTC. It specifies CATSDLGTSGRYEQYF.